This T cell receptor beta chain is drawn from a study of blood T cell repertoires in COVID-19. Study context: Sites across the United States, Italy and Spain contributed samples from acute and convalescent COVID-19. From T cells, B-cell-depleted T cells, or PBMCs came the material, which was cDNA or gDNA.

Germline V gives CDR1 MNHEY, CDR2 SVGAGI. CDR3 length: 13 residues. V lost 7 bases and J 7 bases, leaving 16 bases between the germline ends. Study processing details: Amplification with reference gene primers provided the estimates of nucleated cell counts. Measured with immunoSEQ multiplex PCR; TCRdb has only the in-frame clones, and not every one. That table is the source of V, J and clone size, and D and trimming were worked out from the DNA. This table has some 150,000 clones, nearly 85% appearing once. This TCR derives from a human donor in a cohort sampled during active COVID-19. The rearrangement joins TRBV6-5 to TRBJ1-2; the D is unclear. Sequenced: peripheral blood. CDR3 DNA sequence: TGTGCCAGCAAACCGGGTCAAAACGCTGGCTACACCTTC. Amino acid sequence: CASKPGQNAGYTF.